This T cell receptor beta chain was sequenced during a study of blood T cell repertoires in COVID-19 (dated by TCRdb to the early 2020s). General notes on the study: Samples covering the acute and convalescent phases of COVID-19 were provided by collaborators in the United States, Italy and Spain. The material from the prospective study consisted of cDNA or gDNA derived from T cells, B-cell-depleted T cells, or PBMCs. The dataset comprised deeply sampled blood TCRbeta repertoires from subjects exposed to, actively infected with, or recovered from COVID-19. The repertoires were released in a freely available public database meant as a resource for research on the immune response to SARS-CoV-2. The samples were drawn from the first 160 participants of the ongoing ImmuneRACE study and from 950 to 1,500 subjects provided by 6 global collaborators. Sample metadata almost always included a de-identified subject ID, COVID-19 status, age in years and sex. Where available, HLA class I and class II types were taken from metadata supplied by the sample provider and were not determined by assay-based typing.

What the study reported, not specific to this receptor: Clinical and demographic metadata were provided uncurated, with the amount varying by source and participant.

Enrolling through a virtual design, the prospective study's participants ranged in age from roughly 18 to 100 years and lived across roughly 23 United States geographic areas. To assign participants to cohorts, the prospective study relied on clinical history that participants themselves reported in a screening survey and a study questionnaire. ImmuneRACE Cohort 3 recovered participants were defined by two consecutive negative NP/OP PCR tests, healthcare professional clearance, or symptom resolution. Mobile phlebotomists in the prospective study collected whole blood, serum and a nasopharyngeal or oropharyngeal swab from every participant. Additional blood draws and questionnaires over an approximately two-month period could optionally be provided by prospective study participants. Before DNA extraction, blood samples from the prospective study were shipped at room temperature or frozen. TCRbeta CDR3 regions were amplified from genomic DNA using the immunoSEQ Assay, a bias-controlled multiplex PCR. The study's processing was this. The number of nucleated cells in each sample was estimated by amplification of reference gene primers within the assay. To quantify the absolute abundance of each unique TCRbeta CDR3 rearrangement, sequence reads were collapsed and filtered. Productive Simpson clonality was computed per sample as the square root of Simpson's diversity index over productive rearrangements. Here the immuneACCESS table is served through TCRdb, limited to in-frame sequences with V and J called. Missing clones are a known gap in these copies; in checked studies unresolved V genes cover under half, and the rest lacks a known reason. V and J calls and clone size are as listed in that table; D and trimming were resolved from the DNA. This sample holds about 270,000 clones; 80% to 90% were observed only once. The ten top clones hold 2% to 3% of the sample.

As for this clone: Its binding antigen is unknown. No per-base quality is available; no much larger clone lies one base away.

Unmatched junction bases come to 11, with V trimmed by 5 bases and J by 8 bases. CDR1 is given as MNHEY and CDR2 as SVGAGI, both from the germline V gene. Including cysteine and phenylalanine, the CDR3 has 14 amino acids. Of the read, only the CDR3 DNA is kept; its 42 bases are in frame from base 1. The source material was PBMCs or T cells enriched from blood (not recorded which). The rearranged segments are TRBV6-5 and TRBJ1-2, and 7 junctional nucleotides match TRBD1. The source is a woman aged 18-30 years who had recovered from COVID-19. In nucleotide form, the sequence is TGTGCCAGCAGTATTAACAGGGGAGTAGAGGGCTACACCTTC. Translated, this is CASSINRGVEGYTF.